The 24 T cell receptor beta chains listed next were all sequenced from one sample in a study of CD8 T cells in ankylosing spondylitis. These TCRs are of unknown antigen specificity. Study-wide results and caveats: Ankylosing spondylitis blood appeared to carry a characteristic TCR beta motif of roughly 8 highly homologous variants.

TCRdb independently ran MiXCR on the 5' RACE reads; one entry per CDR3 protein. This sample has approximately 540,000 distinct CDR3 sequences, with roughly an eighth found just once. What was sequenced was blood, either unsorted or a sorted T cell fraction (not recorded which). The receptor set was obtained from a male donor with ankylosing spondylitis.

This clonotype was seen a handful of times. The CDR3 sequence is CASSAAEGDIQYF. The CDR3 nucleotides are TGTGCCAGCAGTGCGGCGGAGGGGGACATTCAGTACTTC. The chain recombines TRBV25-1 with TRBJ2-4; the D call may be TRBD1 or TRBD2 (6 bases each). V was clipped by 4 bases and J by 8 bases, with 12 bases between them. The CDR3 runs to 13 residues. Germline values: CDR1 MGHDK, CDR2 SYGVNS.

This CDR3 reads CASSPGLAHAGETQYF. The CDR3 DNA is TGTGCCAGCAGCCCCGGACTAGCCCACGCTGGGGAGACCCAGTACTTC. The chain links TRBV3-1 to TRBJ2-5, with 8 positions matching TRBD2. The germline CDR1 and CDR2 sequences are LGHDT and YNNKEL (reference sequence). This CDR3 is 16 amino acids long. Germline trimming cut 4 bases from V and 5 bases from J; bases unmatched to any gene: 12.

The table lists this clonotype with a few counts. The chain couples TRBV7-2 to TRBJ1-2, with 8 bases fitting TRBD1. J lost 6 bases, V lost 1 base, and 7 bases had no gene match. The V gene's germline CDR1 is SGHTA and CDR2 FQGNSA. CDR3 length equals 15 residues. The CDR3 nucleotides are TGTGCCAGCAGCTTAGAGCGGACAGGGAGGGATGGCTACACCTTC. This encodes CASSLERTGRDGYTF.

V gene TRBV20-1 combines with J gene TRBJ2-1; a possible D gene is TRBD2 (6 bases). The V end lost 5 bases, the J end lost 1 base, and 18 bases lay between the germline ends. The germline gives CDR1 DFQATT, CDR2 SNEGSKA (reference sequence). This CDR3 region has 16 residues. Here the CDR3 DNA reads TGCAGTGCTCGGACCCAGGCCGGGGGATCCTACAATGAGCAGTTCTTC. It encodes CSARTQAGGSYNEQFF.

In its sample, this clonotype was seen a few times. The chain has TRBV12-3 or TRBV12-4 and TRBJ1-1; D ambiguous. The CDR3 loop spans 13 amino acids. Between the trimmed V and J ends, which lost 2 bases and 4 bases, there was a span of 8 bases. Written as DNA, the CDR3 is TGTGCCAGCAGTTTAATTTGGGGCACTGAAGCTTTCTTT. It codes for CASSLIWGTEAFF.

The chain carries TRBV12-3 or TRBV12-4 and TRBJ2-3; 12 nucleotides agree with TRBD2. The ends lost 6 bases at V and 3 bases at J; junction bases unmatched: 13. CDR3 size: 18 residues. The CDR3 coding sequence is TGTGCCAGCAGCCGGGGCCTAGGACTAGCGGGACCAACAGATACGCAGTATTTT. Its translation is CASSRGLGLAGPTDTQYF.

This clonotype was picked up a small number of times. J is TRBJ2-5 and V is TRBV5-4; 11 bases are a match to TRBD1. Germline CDR1 SGHNT, CDR2 YYREEE (reference sequence). The CDR3 has 15 amino acids. V was pared by 4 bases and J by 0 bases, with 2 bases of the junction left unmatched. CDR3 protein: CASSRDRGYQETQYF. The CDR3 DNA is TGTGCCAGCAGCCGGGACAGGGGGTACCAAGAGACCCAGTACTTC.

This clonotype occurred a few times. The V call is TRBV29-1, the J call TRBJ2-5, with D hard to call. The V gene's germline CDR1 is SQVTM and CDR2 ANQGSEA. This CDR3 has 14 amino acids. V was shortened by 6 bases and J by 4 bases, with 18 bases between the two germline ends. CDR3 protein: CSVLTVGSGETQYF. As DNA, the CDR3 is TGCAGCGTCCTGACGGTAGGGTCTGGAGAGACCCAGTACTTC.

This chain connects TRBV7-8 to TRBJ2-4, with a possible D match to TRBD1 (7 bases). V was clipped by 5 bases and J by 8 bases, with 13 bases between them. The CDR3 runs to 13 residues. The germline V gene encodes CDR1 SGHVS and CDR2 FQNEAQ. CDR3 in DNA: TGTGCCAGCAGCCACCAGGGGGAGGACATTCAGTACTTC. Its translation is CASSHQGEDIQYF.

CDR3 nucleotides: TGTGCCAGCAGTTCACCCCACGGGGGCACAGATACGCAGTATTTT. Translated, it gives CASSSPHGGTDTQYF. The rearrangement uses TRBV6-5 and TRBJ2-3, with a possible D match to TRBD2 (5 bases). The germline gives CDR1 MNHEY, CDR2 SVGAGI. Trimming took 4 bases from V and 1 from J, leaving 12 bases between them. This CDR3 comprises 15 residues.

The table lists this clonotype with many counts. This chain uses TRBV14 with TRBJ1-2; D possibly corresponds to TRBD1 (5 bases). The CDR3 has 14 residues. The V end was cut by 3 bases, the J end by 3 bases, with 11 bases between. Per the germline V gene, CDR1 is SGHDN and CDR2 is FVKESK. CDR3 coding DNA: TGTGCCAGCAGCCAGTCGTCCAGGGACTATGGCTACACCTTC. Protein product: CASSQSSRDYGYTF. Together with reference TRBV14 and TRBJ1-2, the CDR3 gives the full variable domain: EAGVTQFPSHSVIEKGQTVTLRCDPISGHDNLYWYRRVMGKEIKFLLHFVKESKQDESGMPNNRFLAERTGGTYSTLKVQPAELEDSGVYFCASSQSSRDYGYTFGSGTRLTVV.

This clonotype appeared a few times. DNA of the CDR3: TGCGCCAGCAGCGAGGTGGGGGACGGGGAGCTGTTTTTT. It encodes CASSEVGDGELFF. V is TRBV10-2 and J is TRBJ2-2, with D perhaps matching TRBD1 or TRBD2 (5 bases each). Germline CDR1 and CDR2: WSHSY and SAAADI. Trimming took off 6 bases at V and 7 bases at J, with 12 bases between the two ends. The CDR3 is 13 residues long.

This clonotype was seen a few times. This chain uses TRBV5-1 with TRBJ2-5, with 11 positions matching TRBD1. Germline CDR1 reads SGHRS; CDR2 reads YFSETQ. The CDR3 consists of 16 residues. V was clipped by 5 bases and J by 1 base; unmatched bases: 7. The CDR3 DNA is TGCGCCAGCAGGGTAGGGGACAGGGGGTCCCAAGAGACCCAGTACTTC. This gives the protein CASRVGDRGSQETQYF.

The sample holds a few counts of this clonotype. The V gene is TRBV15, the J gene TRBJ2-3; TRBD2 agrees at 8 bases. V trimming: 0 bases; J trimming: 0 bases; junction bases outside the gene matches: 8. The CDR3 runs 18 residues. The germline CDR1 and CDR2 sequences are LNHNV and YYDKDF (reference sequence). CDR3 residues: CATSRDRTGGPSTDTQYF. CDR3 bases: TGTGCCACCAGCAGAGATAGGACGGGAGGGCCGAGCACAGATACGCAGTATTTT. Based on the CDR3 plus reference TRBV15 and TRBJ2-3, the full variable domain is DAMVIQNPRYQVTQFGKPVTLSCSQTLNHNVMYWYQQKSSQAPKLLFHYYDKDFNNEADTPDNFQSRRPNTSFCFLDIRSPGLGDTAMYLCATSRDRTGGPSTDTQYFGPGTRLTVL.

This clonotype was seen ten or more times. V gene TRBV18 combines with J gene TRBJ2-5; the D is unclear. Trimming took 2 bases from V and 5 from J, leaving 3 bases between them. CDR1 is KGHSH, CDR2 LQKENI, per germline. The CDR3 runs 11 residues. CDR3 in amino acids: CASSPSETQYF. The DNA for the CDR3 is TGTGCCAGCTCACCATCCGAGACCCAGTACTTC.

This clonotype has a handful of counts. The rearrangement joins TRBV5-1 to TRBJ2-1, with D possibly TRBD1 on 5 matching bases. Trimming took off 1 base at V and 9 bases at J, with 17 bases between the two ends. CDR1 is SGHRS, CDR2 YFSETQ, per germline. The length of the CDR3 is 15 residues. The CDR3 region has the DNA TGCGCCAGCAGCTTGTACACCTCCACAGGTAGTGAGCAGTTCTTC. It is translated as CASSLYTSTGSEQFF.

This clonotype was seen a few times. J is TRBJ2-7 and V is TRBV3-1; D possibly uses TRBD1 or TRBD2 (5 bases each). V lost 0 bases, J lost 2 bases, and 23 bases lay in between. From germline, CDR1 is LGHDT and CDR2 YNNKEL (reference sequence). CDR3 length: 19 amino acids. In nucleotides, the CDR3 is TGTGCCAGCAGCCAAGATCCCGGTTTTGGTTGGGACCCTGCCTACGAGCAGTACTTC. This gives the protein CASSQDPGFGWDPAYEQYF.

This clonotype appeared many times. The genes are TRBV6-6 and TRBJ2-1; TRBD2 might be the D (6 bases). The CDR3 contains 12 residues. Germline CDR1 reads MNHNY; CDR2 reads SVGAGI (reference sequence). V lost 6 bases, J lost 8 bases, and 11 bases lay in between. CDR3 coding DNA: TGTGCCAGCAGCCGGCGGGGCGATGAGCAGTTCTTC. Protein sequence: CASSRRGDEQFF.

This clonotype was detected only a few times. The rearrangement uses TRBV6-2 or TRBV6-3 and TRBJ2-7; TRBD2 matches 12 bases. Unmatched junction bases numbered 6, after V lost 6 bases and J lost 6 bases. The CDR3 contains 14 residues. CDR1 is MNHEY, CDR2 SVGEGT, per germline. The CDR3 nucleotides read TGTGCCAGCAGCCAGACTAGCGGGAGTAGCGAGCAGTACGTC. Its translation: CASSQTSGSSEQYV.

Notes on this clonotype: One junction end disagrees with the germline gene, perhaps due to a read error. The chain uses TRBV24-1 and TRBJ2-2, with D possibly being TRBD1 or TRBD2 (5 bases each). CDR3 size: 16 residues. The germline V gene has CDR1 KGHDR and CDR2 SFDVKD. CDR3 sequence: CATSDLQQGFAGELLF. The CDR3 DNA reads as TGTGCCACCAGTGATTTGCAGCAGGGTTTCGCCGGGGAGCTGCTTTTT.

This sequence joins TRBV20-1 and TRBJ2-1; 13 bases agree with TRBD2. The CDR3 loop spans 15 amino acids. Germline V gene data show CDR1 as DFQATT and CDR2 as SNEGSKA (reference sequence). Trimming removed 5 bases from V and 3 bases from J; junction bases left unmatched: 4. CDR3 nucleotide sequence: TGCAGTGCTCCACGACTAGCGGGAGGCTACAATGAGCAGTTCTTC. This sequence encodes CSAPRLAGGYNEQFF.

This clonotype has ten or more counts. The CDR3 is CASSLDRASGRSPAETQYF. The CDR3 DNA is TGTGCCAGCAGCTTAGATAGGGCTAGCGGGAGAAGTCCTGCAGAGACCCAGTACTTC. This chain joins TRBV11-2 and TRBJ2-5; 10 nucleotides align to TRBD2. This CDR3 spans 19 amino acids. Germline CDR1 is SGHAT and CDR2 is FQNNGV. The V segment lost 0 bases and the J segment 4 bases; nucleotides outside the gene matches: 14.

This clonotype was seen more than once but under ten times. This rearrangement joins TRBV6-1 to TRBJ2-2, with TRBD2 matching 10 bases. In germline, CDR1 is MNHNS, CDR2 SASEGT. CDR3 size: 17 residues. Germline trimming cut 4 bases from V and 4 bases from J; bases unmatched to any gene: 9. The CDR3 protein is CASSAYPRLAGTGELFF. Written as DNA, the CDR3 is TGTGCCAGCAGTGCTTACCCCCGACTAGCGGGCACCGGGGAGCTGTTTTTT.

The table lists this clonotype with a few counts. The chain couples TRBV5-1 to TRBJ2-2; D may be TRBD2 (6 bases). From germline, CDR1 is SGHRS and CDR2 YFSETQ. V was clipped by 4 bases and J by 1 base, with 14 bases between them. This CDR3 comprises 16 residues. The CDR3 reads CASSPNWGLNTGELFF. The DNA of the CDR3 is TGCGCCAGCAGCCCAAATTGGGGACTGAACACCGGGGAGCTGTTTTTT.